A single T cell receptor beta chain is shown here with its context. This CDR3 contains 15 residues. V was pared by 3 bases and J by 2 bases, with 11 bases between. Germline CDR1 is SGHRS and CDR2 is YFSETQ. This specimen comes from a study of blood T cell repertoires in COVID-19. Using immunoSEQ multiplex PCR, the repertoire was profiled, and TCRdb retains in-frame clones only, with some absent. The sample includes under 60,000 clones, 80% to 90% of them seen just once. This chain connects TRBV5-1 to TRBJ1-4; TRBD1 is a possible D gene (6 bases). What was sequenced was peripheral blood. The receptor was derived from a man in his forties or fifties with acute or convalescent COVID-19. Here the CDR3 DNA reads TGCGCCAGCAGCTCCGTCACAGGGACTAATGAAAAACTGTTTTTT. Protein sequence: CASSSVTGTNEKLFF.